This paragraph reports one T cell receptor beta chain. Its antigen has not been determined. Base qualities are not provided; no much larger clone lies one nucleotide away. These data come from a study of T cell changes during pregnancy in multiple sclerosis (dated by TCRdb to the late 2010s). Regarding the study in general: In women with multiple sclerosis, the researchers looked at how the T cell repertoire shifted as pregnancy progressed.

The receptor library was made with the immunoSEQ multiplex PCR assay. TCRdb re-hosts the immuneACCESS table, in-frame sequences only. Its copies lack some clones; in the studies checked, an unresolved V gene accounts for under half of them, and the cause for the rest is not known. The sample table shows tens of thousands of clones, and over 85% are seen once. About 3.1% of the sample comes from the top ten. This receptor was identified in a female donor in good health, enrolled as a control in a pregnancy study. Sequencing used peripheral blood, obtained in the first trimester of pregnancy.

The CDR3 in this case is CASSYITGDNYGYTF. The DNA sequence follows: TGTGCCAGCAGTTATATAACAGGGGACAACTATGGCTACACCTTC. Recombination joined TRBV6-6 with TRBJ1-2; 7 middle bases align to TRBD1. As encoded in the germline V gene (reference sequence), CDR1 is MNHNY while CDR2 is SVGAGI. The CDR3 sequence holds 15 residues, the cysteine and phenylalanine included. The retained sequence is limited to the CDR3, 45 bases, with the frame set at the first base. For this chain, trimming is 3 bases at the V end and 2 bases at the J end, and the number of junction bases without a gene match is 6.